This T cell receptor (beta chain) was recovered during a study of blood T cell repertoires in COVID-19. Here immunoSEQ multiplex PCR was the method, and the copy in TCRdb shows in-frame clones only, minus some. Found here are hundreds of thousands of clones, nearly 90% of them singletons; the top ten hold approximately 4.3%. Participants' own reports of clinical history determined their cohort assignment. Trimming removed 0 bases at V and 5 bases at J, with 6 bases between. CDR3 size: 13 residues. Per the germline V gene, CDR1 is SGHRS and CDR2 is YFSETQ. This chain uses TRBV5-1 with TRBJ1-5; unclear D gene. This TCR was recovered from a woman aged 18-29 years with acute COVID-19. Source material: PBMCs or T cells enriched from blood (not recorded which). The CDR3 protein is CASSLDMDQPQHF. The CDR3 DNA sequence: TGCGCCAGCAGCTTGGACATGGATCAGCCCCAGCATTTT.